Listed below are T cell receptor beta chains from one sample, sequenced in a study of CD4 T cells in relation to SARS-CoV-2 and coronaviruses. The antigens these receptors bind are not known. The assay was immunoSEQ multiplex PCR, and TCRdb's table has in-frame clones only and misses some. Of approximately 20,000 clones listed, 76% are singletons. The sample was CD4+ T cells from PBMCs, cultured in vitro. The receptors stem from a human donor in good health. Both conserved end residues are part of each CDR3. The D gene is left open where the match is weak. Clone sizes are given selectively: once, few, many, or a class where the clone is expanded.

v_call,clone_size,d_call,j_call,cdr3_aa,cdr3_nt
TRBV7-9,.,TRBD2,TRBJ2-5,CASSLGRAGGETQYF,TGTGCCAGCAGCTTGGGGAGGGCGGGTGGAGAGACCCAGTACTTC
TRBV6-5,.,.,TRBJ2-3,CASSYSGQGGPDTQYF,TGTGCCAGCAGTTACTCGGGTCAGGGAGGACCAGATACGCAGTATTTT
TRBV6-1,.,TRBD1,TRBJ2-3,CASSVGTGLSTDTQYF,TGTGCCAGCAGTGTCGGGACAGGCCTTAGCACAGATACGCAGTATTTT
TRBV20-1,.,.,TRBJ1-5,CSASFEGNNQPQHF,TGCAGTGCTAGTTTTGAGGGTAACAATCAGCCCCAGCATTTT
TRBV27,.,.,TRBJ1-2,CASSSQRGYGYTF,TGTGCCAGCAGTTCCCAGAGGGGCTATGGCTACACCTTC
TRBV5-1,.,TRBD1,TRBJ2-1,CASSSETGLYNEQFF,TGCGCCAGCAGCTCGGAGACAGGGCTCTACAATGAGCAGTTCTTC
TRBV19,.,.,TRBJ2-7,CASSIEGTRRGEQYF,TGTGCCAGTAGTATAGAGGGGACCCGCCGGGGGGAGCAGTACTTC
TRBV6-5,.,TRBD2,TRBJ2-5,CASTSSGGSQETQYF,TGTGCCAGCACCTCGTCGGGGGGATCCCAAGAGACCCAGTACTTC
TRBV30,.,.,TRBJ2-1,CAWRSTAAQFF,TGTGCCTGGAGAAGCACAGCAGCGCAGTTCTTC
TRBV21-1,few,.,TRBJ2-7,CASSKDRLRCQYF,TGTGCCAGCAGCAAAGACCGGCTACGATGCCAGTACTTC
TRBV7-6,.,.,TRBJ2-5,CASSSLRSAPGEQTQYF,TGTGCCAGCAGCTCCCTCCGCTCAGCCCCCGGGGAACAGACCCAGTACTTC
TRBV5-6,.,TRBD1,TRBJ1-4,CASSSARLGQANEKLFF,TGTGCCAGCAGCTCAGCCCGCTTGGGACAGGCTAATGAAAAACTGTTTTTT
TRBV2,.,TRBD2,TRBJ2-1,CASSRASGNNEQFF,TGTGCCAGCAGTAGGGCTAGCGGGAACAATGAGCAGTTCTTC
TRBV14,.,.,TRBJ2-3,CASSQVGGPSTDTQYF,TGTGCCAGCAGCCAAGTCGGCGGGCCTAGCACAGATACGCAGTATTTT
TRBV11-2,.,.,TRBJ1-6,CASSSSTYAPLHF,TGTGCCAGCAGCTCCTCAACCTATGCACCCCTCCACTTT
TRBV30,.,.,TRBJ2-5,CAWSQGGGRETQYF,TGTGCCTGGAGTCAAGGTGGGGGACGGGAGACCCAGTACTTC
TRBV20-1,.,.,TRBJ2-3,CSASIRDWSTDTQYF,TGCAGTGCTAGTATCCGGGACTGGAGCACAGATACGCAGTATTTT
TRBV18,.,.,TRBJ1-6,CASSPSTADNSPLHF,TGTGCCAGCTCACCCAGCACAGCCGATAATTCACCCCTCCACTTT
TRBV10-1,few,TRBD1,TRBJ2-5,CASSENRGLLGETQYF,TGCGCCAGCAGTGAGAATAGGGGGCTCCTGGGAGAGACCCAGTACTTC
TRBV6-2/TRBV6-3,.,.,TRBJ2-1,CASSYSAERSYNEQFF,TGTGCCAGCAGTTACTCGGCAGAAAGGTCCTACAATGAGCAGTTCTTC
TRBV19,.,.,TRBJ2-6,CASSMDGGLGNVLTF,TGTGCCAGTAGTATGGACGGTGGGCTGGGCAACGTCCTGACTTTC
TRBV5-8,.,TRBD1,TRBJ1-2,CASSLTGQAYGYTF,TGTGCCAGCAGCTTGACTGGACAGGCCTATGGCTACACCTTC
TRBV6-1,.,.,TRBJ2-7,CASSERGGYYEQYF,TGTGCCAGCAGTGAACGTGGGGGCTACTACGAGCAGTACTTC
TRBV28,once,.,TRBJ2-7,CASRIYHHRWDGGKRYEQYF,TGTGCCAGCAGAATTTATCACCACAGGTGGGATGGGGGTAAAAGGTACGAGCAGTACTTC
TRBV6-5,.,.,TRBJ2-6,CASSYGANVLTF,TGTGCCAGCAGTTATGGGGCCAACGTCCTGACTTTC
TRBV19,.,.,TRBJ1-6,CASSIVSFGPSPLHF,TGTGCCAGTAGTATAGTATCATTTGGGCCATCACCCCTCCACTTT
TRBV28,.,TRBD1,TRBJ2-1,CASSLRTGENEQFF,TGTGCCAGCAGTTTAAGGACAGGGGAAAATGAGCAGTTCTTC